These 12 T cell receptor beta chains originate from one sample sequenced in a study of blood T cell repertoires in COVID-19. Clones were read by immunoSEQ multiplex PCR, and TCRdb kept only the in-frame ones, dropping some. This repertoire shows about 54,000 clones, 90% found once; its top ten account for 6.5% to 9%. Sequencing used peripheral blood. These receptors all stem from a woman between 40 and 55 years old with active COVID-19.

The chain combines TRBV7-2 with TRBJ1-1; D not certain. Germline CDR1 SGHTA, CDR2 FQGNSA. This CDR3 is 14 amino acids long. V was trimmed by 1 base and J by 5 bases, leaving 11 bases between them. CDR3 DNA sequence: TGTGCCAGCAGCTTAGGGTTATTTCGGACTGAAGCTTTCTTT. The encoded protein is CASSLGLFRTEAFF.

J is TRBJ1-4 and V is TRBV3-1 (or the pseudogene TRBV3-2); 8 nucleotides match TRBD1. Germline loops: CDR1 LGHDT, CDR2 YNNKEL (reference sequence). J was trimmed by 10 bases and V by 0 bases; bases with no gene match: 1. The length of the CDR3 is 13 residues. The CDR3 coding sequence is TGTGCCAGCAGCCAAGATACAGGGGGAAAACTGTTTTTT. Its protein product is CASSQDTGGKLFF.

This clone was observed a single time. This chain uses TRBV5-5 with TRBJ2-1; 14 bases are shared with TRBD2. The germline V gene has CDR1 SGHKS and CDR2 YYEKEE (reference sequence). With 3 bases clipped from V and 3 bases from J, the junction kept 2 bases outside the gene matches. The CDR3 length is 16 residues. In DNA, the CDR3 is TGTGCCAGCAGCTACGGGACTAGCGGGGGCTACAATGAGCAGTTCTTC. It encodes CASSYGTSGGYNEQFF. Drawing the rest from reference TRBV5-5 and TRBJ2-1, the complete variable domain is DAGVTQSPTHLIKTRGQQVTLRCSPISGHKSVSWYQQVLGQGPQFIFQYYEKEERGRGNFPDRFSARQFPNYSSELNVNALLLGDSALYLCASSYGTSGGYNEQFFGPGTRLTVL.

The chain carries TRBV18 and TRBJ2-6, with D possibly TRBD1 on 5 matching bases. The CDR3 loop spans 16 amino acids. The V end lost 3 bases, the J end lost 2 bases, and 11 bases lay between the germline ends. In germline, CDR1 is KGHSH, CDR2 LQKENI. This CDR3 is CASSPQAGPGANVLTF. In nucleotides, the CDR3 is TGTGCCAGCTCACCTCAAGCAGGGCCTGGGGCCAACGTCCTGACTTTC.

The chain is built from TRBV2 and TRBJ1-2; 7 nucleotides match TRBD1. Looked up from germline, CDR1 is SNHLY and CDR2 is FYNNEI. The CDR3 sequence is 14 residues long. The V segment lost 4 bases and the J segment 3 bases; nucleotides outside the gene matches: 5. The CDR3 spells CASSGGQSDYGYTF. For the CDR3, the DNA is TGTGCCAGCAGTGGGGGACAGTCAGACTATGGCTACACCTTC.

The gene calls are TRBV4-2 and TRBJ1-6; D is perhaps TRBD1 (5 bases). Trimming removed 0 bases at V and 0 bases at J, with 9 bases between. The CDR3 contains 17 residues. From germline, CDR1 is LGHNA and CDR2 YNFKEQ. The CDR3: CASSQDDQGSYNSPLHF. DNA for the CDR3: TGTGCCAGCAGCCAAGATGATCAGGGCTCCTATAATTCACCCCTCCACTTT.

This rearrangement joins TRBV6-5 to TRBJ2-3, with D tentatively TRBD1 (5 bases). Deletions cut 8 bases from V and 1 base from J, with 7 bases between. The CDR3 has 12 amino acids. Looked up from germline, CDR1 is MNHEY and CDR2 is SVGAGI. Here the CDR3 reads CASGAGTDTQYF. In DNA, the CDR3 is TGTGCCAGCGGGGCAGGCACAGATACGCAGTATTTT.

V usage is TRBV11-3 and J usage is TRBJ1-1; D call uncertain. The CDR3 runs to 12 residues. CDR1 SGHNT and CDR2 YENEEA come from the germline V gene. The ends were cut back, 5 bases at V and 8 bases at J, with 12 bases in the middle. The CDR3 here is CASSERRGEAFF. DNA of the CDR3: TGTGCCAGCAGCGAAAGACGGGGAGAAGCTTTCTTT.

V usage is TRBV5-1 and J usage is TRBJ1-6; 8 nucleotides align to TRBD1. J gave up 10 bases and V 3 bases, and 12 bases lay outside the gene matches. This CDR3 spans 16 amino acids. Germline CDR1 SGHRS, CDR2 YFSETQ. The CDR3 loop is CASSSSTDRARSPLHF. CDR3 in DNA: TGCGCCAGCAGCTCCTCTACGGACAGGGCGCGGTCACCCCTCCACTTT.

The chain joins TRBV7-9 to TRBJ2-1; the D gene is possibly TRBD1 (6 bases). The CDR3 is 15 residues long. Germline-derived CDR1 and CDR2 are SEHNR and FQNEAQ (reference sequence). Trimming left V 5 bases short and J 6 bases short, with 17 bases between. The CDR3 DNA reads as TGTGCCAGCAGCCCTCGGGCCAGGGGTGGCAATGAGCAGTTCTTC. It translates to CASSPRARGGNEQFF. Full variable domain (missing parts from reference TRBV7-9 and TRBJ2-1): DTGVSQNPRHKITKRGQNVTFRCDPISEHNRLYWYRQTLGQGPEFLTYFQNEAQLEKSRLLSDRFSAERPKGSFSTLEIQRTEQGDSAMYLCASSPRARGGNEQFFGPGTRLTVL.

This chain uses TRBV5-1 with TRBJ1-2, with a weak D call TRBD1 (6 bases). The CDR3 is made up of 15 amino acids. V lost 2 bases, J lost 5 bases, and 16 bases lay in between. The germline CDR1 and CDR2 sequences are SGHRS and YFSETQ. The CDR3 DNA sequence: TGCGCCAGCAGCTTAACAGGACAGAAAGATTATGGCTACACCTTC. This translates into CASSLTGQKDYGYTF.

The chain couples TRBV5-1 to TRBJ2-2; no clear D gene. V dropped 2 bases and J dropped 1 base, with 6 bases sitting between them. From germline, CDR1 is SGHRS and CDR2 YFSETQ. CDR3 length equals 14 residues. The CDR3 is CASSLRENTGELFF. The CDR3, as DNA: TGCGCCAGCAGCTTACGAGAGAACACCGGGGAGCTGTTTTTT.